The rows below give T cell receptor beta chains drawn from one sample of a study of CD8 T cells in Susac syndrome. Each CDR3 protein gets one entry after TCRdb re-called the immunoSEQ multiplex PCR reads with MiXCR. This sample has around 160,000 distinct CDR3 sequences, with around 94% found just once. The source material was CD4+ T cells from PBMCs. These receptors were collected from a human donor with multiple sclerosis. CDR3s include the opening cysteine and the closing phenylalanine or tryptophan. The D gene is left open where the match is weak. Size is omitted from some rows. Given values are once, few, many or a class for expanded clones.

CDR3 DNA | CDR3 protein | V gene | D gene | J gene | clone size
TGTGCCAGCAGTAAACCGGGACAGGGTTACGAGACCCAGTACTTC | CASSKPGQGYETQYF | TRBV25-1 | TRBD1 | TRBJ2-5 | NA
TGTGCCAGTACCATCGACAGTTATAGCAATCAGCCCCAGCATTTT | CASTIDSYSNQPQHF | TRBV19 | NA | TRBJ1-5 | NA
TGTGCCAGCAGTTTAAAGGGGTTTCAGCCCCAGCATTTT | CASSLKGFQPQHF | TRBV12-3/TRBV12-4 | NA | TRBJ1-5 | NA
TGCAGTGCTCTTCCAACAGGGGACACTGAAGCTTTCTTT | CSALPTGDTEAFF | TRBV20-1 | TRBD1 | TRBJ1-1 | NA
TGTGCCAGCAGTCACTCCGGGACTAGCGGGAGGGAGACCCAGTACTTC | CASSHSGTSGRETQYF | TRBV27 | TRBD2 | TRBJ2-5 | NA
TGTGCCAGCAGTCCCGGGACAGGGCTGGTTGAGCAGCCCCAGCATTTT | CASSPGTGLVEQPQHF | TRBV12-3/TRBV12-4 | TRBD1 | TRBJ1-5 | NA
TGTGCCAGCTTGGAGGCTGGGTCCAACGTCCTGACTTTC | CASLEAGSNVLTF | TRBV7-9 | NA | TRBJ2-6 | NA
TGCAGCGAACAGCTCGGTGAGACCCAGTACTTC | CSEQLGETQYF | TRBV29-1 | NA | TRBJ2-5 | NA
TGCAGTGCTAGTCGTAACTACGAGCAGTACTTC | CSASRNYEQYF | TRBV20-1 | NA | TRBJ2-7 | NA
TGTGCCAGCAGCAAAGAGCTCAGGCAGTACTTC | CASSKELRQYF | TRBV21-1 | NA | TRBJ2-7 | NA
TGTGCCAGCAGTCGGGACAGGGGTAATGAAAAACTGTTTTTT | CASSRDRGNEKLFF | TRBV27 | TRBD1 | TRBJ1-4 | NA
TGCAGCGTCCTGCAGGGCTACGAGCAGTACTTC | CSVLQGYEQYF | TRBV29-1 | NA | TRBJ2-7 | NA
TGTGCCAGCAGTTTACGGGGGGCTGGGGCCAACGTCCTGACTTTC | CASSLRGAGANVLTF | TRBV27 | TRBD2 | TRBJ2-6 | few
TGTGCCTGGAGAAGGACGAACACTGAAGCTTTCTTT | CAWRRTNTEAFF | TRBV30 | NA | TRBJ1-1 | NA
TGTGCCACCAGTTTGGAAGGATCTTATACGCAGTATTTT | CATSLEGSYTQYF | TRBV24-1 | NA | TRBJ2-3 | NA
TGTGCCACCAGCCCGGGGGACAGGGGAGAGACCCAGTACTTC | CATSPGDRGETQYF | TRBV15 | TRBD1 | TRBJ2-5 | NA
TGTGCCAGCAGTACTCAAGGGGGCAATGAGCAGTTCTTC | CASSTQGGNEQFF | TRBV12-3/TRBV12-4 | NA | TRBJ2-1 | NA
TGTGCCAGCAGCCCTTGGGGAAATTCCTACGAGCAGTACTTC | CASSPWGNSYEQYF | TRBV7-9 | NA | TRBJ2-7 | once
TGCGCCAGCAGCTTGGGACTAGGAATCACCGGGGAGCTGTTTTTT | CASSLGLGITGELFF | TRBV5-1 | NA | TRBJ2-2 | once
TGCAGCGTTGAACGGCAGGGGGGGACTGAAGCTTTCTTT | CSVERQGGTEAFF | TRBV29-1 | TRBD1 | TRBJ1-1 | NA
TGTGCCATCAGTGAGGGTGGGGGGGTACTTCTTGAAGCTTTCTTT | CAISEGGGVLLEAFF | TRBV10-3 | NA | TRBJ1-1 | NA
TGTGCCACCGCGACAGCGAGCAATTCACCCCTCCACTTT | CATATASNSPLHF | TRBV2 | NA | TRBJ1-6 | NA
TGTGCCAGCAGCCAAAACTATGGCTACACCTTC | CASSQNYGYTF | TRBV3-1 | NA | TRBJ1-2 | NA
TGTGCCAGCAAGAATAGAGCAGCCGTGAACACCGGGGAGCTGTTTTTT | CASKNRAAVNTGELFF | TRBV12-3/TRBV12-4 | NA | TRBJ2-2 | NA
TGTGCCACCGCGGACAGTCGAGGCGGGAGGGAGTACAATGAGCAGTTCTTC | CATADSRGGREYNEQFF | TRBV24-1 | TRBD2 | TRBJ2-1 | once
TGCGCCAGCAGCTTGGATGGGCAGGGAGGCAATCAGCCCCAGCATTTT | CASSLDGQGGNQPQHF | TRBV5-1 | NA | TRBJ1-5 | once
TGTGCCAGCAGTTACTTTGCTAGCGGGAGCGGGGCAGATACGCAGTATTTT | CASSYFASGSGADTQYF | TRBV6-2/TRBV6-3 | TRBD2 | TRBJ2-3 | NA
TGTGCCAGCATGGATGAGGGCGGGTTCGTGACCCAGTACTTC | CASMDEGGFVTQYF | TRBV25-1 | NA | TRBJ2-5 | NA
TGTGCCAGCAGCCGGACAGGGGATAACCCCTACGAGCAGTACTTC | CASSRTGDNPYEQYF | TRBV12-3/TRBV12-4 | TRBD1 | TRBJ2-7 | NA
TGCGCCAGCAGCTCCCCCGCAGGGGGGACAGATAATGAAAAACTGTTTTTT | CASSSPAGGTDNEKLFF | TRBV5-1 | TRBD1 | TRBJ1-4 | NA
TGTGCCAGCAGTGGGCAGGACCAAGAGACCCAGTACTTC | CASSGQDQETQYF | TRBV2 | NA | TRBJ2-5 | NA
TGTGCCAGCAGCCAAGGGGGGGGCCCTGAGCAGTACTTC | CASSQGGGPEQYF | TRBV3-1 | NA | TRBJ2-7 | NA
TGTGCCAGCTCACCACAAGGGGCCGCGGCTAACTATGGCTACACCTTC | CASSPQGAAANYGYTF | TRBV18 | NA | TRBJ1-2 | NA
TGTGCCAGCAGCTCCTACAGGGGAAACTCCTACGAGCAGTACTTC | CASSSYRGNSYEQYF | TRBV11-2 | TRBD1 | TRBJ2-7 | NA
TGTGCCAGTAGTCCACCAGGGGGATCCTACTACGAGCAGTACTTC | CASSPPGGSYYEQYF | TRBV19 | TRBD1 | TRBJ2-7 | NA
TGCGCCAGCAGCCCTGAGGAGGGGGCAACCTACGAGCAGTACTTC | CASSPEEGATYEQYF | TRBV5-1 | NA | TRBJ2-7 | NA
TGCGCCAGCAGCCAAACCCGGGTCCTCACCGGGGAGCTGTTTTTT | CASSQTRVLTGELFF | TRBV4-1 | NA | TRBJ2-2 | NA
TGTGCCAGCAGCCTTCGGGACAGCGAAGCTTTCTTT | CASSLRDSEAFF | TRBV9 | TRBD1 | TRBJ1-1 | NA
TGTGCCAGCAGCCTCGGGTCGATCGGGCAAGAGACCCAGTACTTC | CASSLGSIGQETQYF | TRBV9 | NA | TRBJ2-5 | NA
TGTGCCAGCAGCCCAACTGGACAGGGCGGTGAAAAACTGTTTTTT | CASSPTGQGGEKLFF | TRBV7-3 | TRBD1 | TRBJ1-4 | NA
TGTGCCTGGAGAAGGACAGTTCAAGAGACCCAGTACTTC | CAWRRTVQETQYF | TRBV30 | NA | TRBJ2-5 | NA
TGTGCCAGCAGTTTCGGAACGGGCGGAACCTCGGGCGATGAGCAGTTCTTC | CASSFGTGGTSGDEQFF | TRBV12-3/TRBV12-4 | NA | TRBJ2-1 | NA
TGTGCCAGCAGCCAAGATTTGCTGTCTTCGAGTAGCACAGATACGCAGTATTTT | CASSQDLLSSSSTDTQYF | TRBV3-1 | NA | TRBJ2-3 | NA
TGCGCCAGCAGCTCTAGGCATTCCTACGAGCAGTACTTC | CASSSRHSYEQYF | TRBV5-1 | NA | TRBJ2-7 | few
TGTGCCAGCAGCCGTAACAGGGACGAGCAGTACTTC | CASSRNRDEQYF | TRBV3-1 | NA | TRBJ2-7 | NA
TGTGCCAGCAGCTTAGTCTCTGGAAACACCATATATTTT | CASSLVSGNTIYF | TRBV5-4 | NA | TRBJ1-3 | NA
TGTGCCAGCAGCAGACGCGGTTCTAGCGGAGGCACAGATACGCAGTATTTT | CASSRRGSSGGTDTQYF | TRBV9 | TRBD2 | TRBJ2-3 | NA
TGTGCCATCAGTGAGTCGTTCAGGGAAGCTTTCTTT | CAISESFREAFF | TRBV10-3 | NA | TRBJ1-1 | NA
TGTGCCAGCAGCCGGGACAGGGTCTACCACGAGCAGTACTTC | CASSRDRVYHEQYF | TRBV5-4 | TRBD1 | TRBJ2-7 | once
TGTGCCAGCAGATCGGGACGGAGCCAATGGGCCCAGCATTTT | CASRSGRSQWAQHF | TRBV12-3/TRBV12-4 | NA | TRBJ1-5 | NA
TGCAGCGTTTACAACTCTGGGGCCAACGTCCTGACTTTC | CSVYNSGANVLTF | TRBV29-1 | NA | TRBJ2-6 | NA
TGTGCCAGCAGCTTAGATGGGACCCCGGACGAGCAGTACTTC | CASSLDGTPDEQYF | TRBV7-9 | NA | TRBJ2-7 | NA
TGTGCCAGCAGCTCAAGGGGGGGATTTCGCTATGGCTACACCTTC | CASSSRGGFRYGYTF | TRBV5-6 | NA | TRBJ1-2 | once